Shown below are 18 T cell receptor beta chains from a single sample sequenced in a study of cytomegalovirus exposure and HLA in healthy donors. A multiplex PCR was run with 60 Vbeta primers and 13 Jbeta primers. Clones were read by immunoSEQ multiplex PCR, and TCRdb kept only the in-frame ones, dropping some. The profile shows roughly 200,000 clones, less than 90% of them singletons. The sequencing input was PBMCs. These TCRs come from a woman in her twenties or thirties in good health and CMV-seronegative.

The V gene is TRBV5-1, the J gene TRBJ2-6; D uncertain. V was cut by 0 bases and J by 1 base, with 5 bases left in between. This CDR3 spans 15 amino acids. Per germline, CDR1 SGHRS and CDR2 YFSETQ. The CDR3 bases are TGCGCCAGCAGCTTGGACAGATCTGGGGCCAACGTCCTGACTTTC. This codes for CASSLDRSGANVLTF. Filled out from reference TRBV5-1 and TRBJ2-6, the complete variable domain reads KAGVTQTPRYLIKTRGQQVTLSCSPISGHRSVSWYQQTPGQGLQFLFEYFSETQRNKGNFPGRFSGRQFSNSRSEMNVSTLELGDSALYLCASSLDRSGANVLTFGAGSRLTVL.

The chain links TRBV5-1 to TRBJ1-2; a weak D match, TRBD1 (6 bases). The germline V gene has CDR1 SGHRS and CDR2 YFSETQ. The V end lost 4 bases, the J end lost 4 bases, and 14 bases lay between the germline ends. This CDR3 contains 14 residues. CDR3 residues: CASSNLQGSYGYTF. The CDR3 region has the DNA TGCGCCAGCAGCAACCTACAGGGAAGCTATGGCTACACCTTC. Looking up the rest from reference TRBV5-1 and TRBJ1-2 gives the full variable domain: KAGVTQTPRYLIKTRGQQVTLSCSPISGHRSVSWYQQTPGQGLQFLFEYFSETQRNKGNFPGRFSGRQFSNSRSEMNVSTLELGDSALYLCASSNLQGSYGYTFGSGTRLTVV.

The chain links TRBV7-8 to TRBJ2-4; 7 positions agree with TRBD1. Germline CDR1 is SGHVS and CDR2 is FQNEAQ. The CDR3 is 15 amino acids. V lost 4 bases and J lost 7; bases outside the gene matches: 10. The CDR3 sequence: CASSSGVQGLNIQYF. Here the CDR3 DNA reads TGTGCCAGCAGCTCCGGGGTACAGGGGCTTAACATTCAGTACTTC.

The chain carries TRBV19 and TRBJ1-5, with 10 bases identical to TRBD1. CDR1 is LNHDA and CDR2 is SQIVND in the germline V gene (reference sequence). CDR3 length: 13 amino acids. J was trimmed by 5 bases and V by 6 bases; bases with no gene match: 1. CDR3 amino acids: CASSGTGDQPQHF. For the CDR3, the DNA is TGTGCCAGTAGCGGGACAGGGGATCAGCCCCAGCATTTT.

The rearrangement joins TRBV28 to TRBJ1-4, with D possibly TRBD1 on 6 matching bases. Germline V gene lookup returns CDR1 MDHEN and CDR2 SYDVKM. V was pared by 3 bases and J by 5 bases, with 13 bases between. The CDR3 consists of 15 residues. The CDR3 DNA follows: TGTGCCAGCAGTTTGGGGGCGGTCGGGAATGAAAAACTGTTTTTT. Its protein product is CASSLGAVGNEKLFF.

This rearrangement joins TRBV6-1 to TRBJ1-1; D not resolved. Germline CDR1 is MNHNS and CDR2 is SASEGT. The CDR3 sequence is 16 residues long. The ends were cut back, 1 base at V and 2 bases at J, with 14 bases in the middle. The CDR3 sequence: CASSEGRQIFNTEAFF. The CDR3 DNA is TGTGCCAGCAGTGAAGGGCGGCAGATTTTTAACACTGAAGCTTTCTTT.

The gene calls are TRBV10-3 and TRBJ2-1, with 7 bases lining up with TRBD2. The CDR3 is 16 residues long. V was pared by 0 bases and J by 2 bases, with 4 bases of the junction left unmatched. Germline V gene data show CDR1 as ENHRY and CDR2 as SYGVKD. The CDR3 sequence is CAISESGRGTYNEQFF. CDR3 coding DNA: TGTGCCATCAGTGAGTCGGGGAGGGGAACCTACAATGAGCAGTTCTTC.

This chain connects TRBV29-1 to TRBJ1-1; no reliable D call. The CDR3 is made up of 11 amino acids. The V and J ends lost 7 bases and 1 base respectively, with 7 bases between them. Germline CDR1 and CDR2: SQVTM and ANQGSEA. CDR3 nucleotide sequence: TGCAGCGCCGCAGAGAACACTGAAGCTTTCTTT. Its translation is CSAAENTEAFF.

The V gene is TRBV7-9, the J gene TRBJ1-5; the match to TRBD1 covers 7 bases. CDR3 size: 16 residues. V was pared by 1 base and J by 4 bases, with 7 bases of the junction left unmatched. The germline V gene has CDR1 SEHNR and CDR2 FQNEAQ (reference sequence). In nucleotides, the CDR3 is TGTGCCAGCAGCTTAGGCGGGACAGACTTGAATCAGCCCCAGCATTTT. It translates to CASSLGGTDLNQPQHF. Looking up the rest from reference TRBV7-9 and TRBJ1-5 gives the full variable domain: DTGVSQNPRHKITKRGQNVTFRCDPISEHNRLYWYRQTLGQGPEFLTYFQNEAQLEKSRLLSDRFSAERPKGSFSTLEIQRTEQGDSAMYLCASSLGGTDLNQPQHFGDGTRLSIL.

The rearrangement links TRBV2 to TRBJ1-5, with D unresolved. The germline V and J ends were trimmed by 4 bases and 2 bases, with 3 bases remaining between them. CDR3 size: 12 residues. Per the germline V gene, CDR1 is SNHLY and CDR2 is FYNNEI. The CDR3 nucleotides read TGTGCCAGCAGTGCAGGCAATCAGCCCCAGCATTTT. It yields the protein CASSAGNQPQHF.

The DNA of the CDR3 is TGTGCCAGCAGCTTGGCAGGGGACAGGGAAAGGAACACTGAAGCTTTCTTT. Its translation: CASSLAGDRERNTEAFF. The rearrangement uses TRBV5-6 and TRBJ1-1; TRBD1 matches at 9 bases. V lost 0 bases, J lost 1 base, and 7 bases stayed unmatched. This CDR3 is built from 17 residues. The germline CDR1 and CDR2 sequences are SGHDT and YYEEEE.

The chain employs TRBV4-1 and TRBJ2-1, with 10 bases aligning to TRBD2. Germline-derived CDR1 and CDR2 are MGHRA and YSYEKL. The CDR3 sequence is 15 residues long. Trimming cost V 3 bases and J 4 bases; bases outside gene matches: 3. Here the CDR3 reads CASSHGTSAYNEQFF. For the CDR3, the DNA is TGCGCCAGCAGCCATGGGACTAGCGCATACAATGAGCAGTTCTTC.

This clone was seen a handful of times. V gene TRBV6-4 combines with J gene TRBJ2-2, with 9 nucleotides matching TRBD2. J was trimmed by 0 bases and V by 4 bases; bases with no gene match: 3. The CDR3 is made up of 16 amino acids. The germline gives CDR1 MRHNA, CDR2 SNTAGT. CDR3: CASSVLAGANTGELFF. The DNA of the CDR3 is TGTGCCAGCAGTGTCTTAGCGGGGGCGAACACCGGGGAGCTGTTTTTT.

The chain recombines TRBV28 with TRBJ2-2; D perhaps matches TRBD2 (6 bases). Germline V gene data show CDR1 as MDHEN and CDR2 as SYDVKM. The CDR3 runs to 13 residues. Trimming removed 5 bases from V and 14 bases from J, with 18 bases in between. The CDR3 protein is CASSTGRGLNLFF. Here the CDR3 DNA reads TGTGCCAGCAGTACGGGACGGGGGTTGAATCTGTTTTTT.

The genes are TRBV27 and TRBJ2-3; 11 bases are shared with TRBD2. J gave up 6 bases and V 6 bases, and 5 bases lay outside the gene matches. Germline V gene data show CDR1 as MNHEY and CDR2 as SMNVEV (reference sequence). This CDR3 spans 14 amino acids. DNA of the CDR3: TGTGCCAGCAGCTGGACTAGCGGGTATGATACGCAGTATTTT. This encodes CASSWTSGYDTQYF.

The chain couples TRBV19 to TRBJ1-2; D not certain. With 5 bases removed from V and 2 bases from J, the gap between germline ends came to 12 bases. The CDR3 loop spans 14 amino acids. Germline V gene data show CDR1 as LNHDA and CDR2 as SQIVND (reference sequence). The CDR3 is CASSLRSGNYGYTF. DNA for the CDR3: TGTGCCAGTAGTCTCCGATCCGGGAACTATGGCTACACCTTC.

J is TRBJ2-3 and V is TRBV5-8, with a tentative D call TRBD1 (5 bases). V was shortened by 1 base and J by 4 bases, with 10 bases between the two germline ends. Germline CDR1 is SGHTS and CDR2 is YDEGEE. This CDR3 has 14 amino acids. The CDR3 is CASSLFRGPDTQYF. The CDR3 DNA reads as TGTGCCAGCAGCTTGTTTAGGGGTCCAGATACGCAGTATTTT.

The gene calls are TRBV5-1 and TRBJ2-6; 10 nucleotides agree with TRBD1. V lost 0 bases and J lost 3; bases outside the gene matches: 12. CDR1 and CDR2 (germline): SGHRS, YFSETQ. The CDR3 is 20 residues long. The CDR3, as DNA: TGCGCCAGCAGCTTGGATCTCCGGACAGGGGGACTTCTTGGGGCCAACGTCCTGACTTTC. Protein product: CASSLDLRTGGLLGANVLTF. Full variable domain (outside the CDR3, taken from reference TRBV5-1 and TRBJ2-6): KAGVTQTPRYLIKTRGQQVTLSCSPISGHRSVSWYQQTPGQGLQFLFEYFSETQRNKGNFPGRFSGRQFSNSRSEMNVSTLELGDSALYLCASSLDLRTGGLLGANVLTFGAGSRLTVL.